These T cell receptor beta chains were read from a single sample in a study of shared T cell receptors in the human thymus. Using immunoSEQ multiplex PCR, the repertoire was profiled, and TCRdb retains in-frame clones only, with some absent. The sample holds approximately 760,000 clones, approximately 85% seen once. Another study also made use of these data, one on human thymus T cells.

The source material was thymocytes. These receptors all come from a girl under three years old with a congenital heart defect. Both conserved end residues are part of each CDR3. Each record gives: J gene, V gene, clone size, CDR3 length, D gene, CDR3 DNA, CDR3 protein. D genes are given only for firm matches. Some rows have no size entry. The others give once, few or many, or a class for an expanded clone.

J gene: TRBJ1-1; V gene: TRBV6-5; clone size: .; CDR3 length: 16; D gene: .; CDR3 DNA: TGTGCCAGCAGTTACTCGCCAGCGAGGGTTAGGGCTGAAGCTTTCTTT; CDR3 protein: CASSYSPARVRAEAFF
J gene: TRBJ1-3; V gene: TRBV11-2; clone size: .; CDR3 length: 18; D gene: .; CDR3 DNA: TGTGCCAGCAGCTTAGTTAGGTCCGGCCGGAGCTCTGGAAACACCATATATTTT; CDR3 protein: CASSLVRSGRSSGNTIYF
J gene: TRBJ2-1; V gene: TRBV7-3; clone size: .; CDR3 length: 16; D gene: .; CDR3 DNA: TGTGCCAGCAGCTTAATGGGAGCCCAGAAATACAATGAGCAGTTCTTC; CDR3 protein: CASSLMGAQKYNEQFF
J gene: TRBJ1-5; V gene: TRBV27; clone size: .; CDR3 length: 15; D gene: .; CDR3 DNA: TGTGCCAGCAGTTCAATCAGGGAATTCGGGCAGCCCCAGCATTTT; CDR3 protein: CASSSIREFGQPQHF
J gene: TRBJ2-1; V gene: TRBV27; clone size: .; CDR3 length: 12; D gene: TRBD1; CDR3 DNA: TGTGCCAGCAGACACAGGGGAGATGAGCAGTTCTTC; CDR3 protein: CASRHRGDEQFF
J gene: TRBJ1-2; V gene: TRBV5-1; clone size: .; CDR3 length: 14; D gene: TRBD1; CDR3 DNA: TGCGCCAGCAGTGGACAGGGGTTTTACTATGGCTACACCTTC; CDR3 protein: CASSGQGFYYGYTF
J gene: TRBJ2-3; V gene: TRBV28; clone size: .; CDR3 length: 15; D gene: TRBD2; CDR3 DNA: TGTGCCAGCAGTTTTTGGCGGGGGGACCTAGATACGCAGTATTTT; CDR3 protein: CASSFWRGDLDTQYF
J gene: TRBJ2-1; V gene: TRBV10-3; clone size: .; CDR3 length: 18; D gene: TRBD2; CDR3 DNA: TGTGCCATCAGTGAGGAGCGGGGGGGCTTAAACTCCTACAATGAGCAGTTCTTC; CDR3 protein: CAISEERGGLNSYNEQFF
J gene: TRBJ1-1; V gene: TRBV7-9; clone size: few; CDR3 length: 17; D gene: .; CDR3 DNA: TGTGCCAGCAGCTTAGTTTTACAGGTCTCCATGAACACTGAAGCTTTCTTT; CDR3 protein: CASSLVLQVSMNTEAFF
J gene: TRBJ2-5; V gene: TRBV14; clone size: .; CDR3 length: 15; D gene: .; CDR3 DNA: TGTGCCAGCAGCCCAGAGCAGGCCCTTCAAGAGACCCAGTACTTC; CDR3 protein: CASSPEQALQETQYF
J gene: TRBJ1-2; V gene: TRBV4-1; clone size: .; CDR3 length: 17; D gene: .; CDR3 DNA: TGCGCCAGCAGCCAAGACTACAGGGAAGGCCCCCCTTATGGCTACACCTTC; CDR3 protein: CASSQDYREGPPYGYTF
J gene: TRBJ1-5; V gene: TRBV28; clone size: .; CDR3 length: 19; D gene: .; CDR3 DNA: TGTGCCAGCAGATGCCGGGATAAACGACCGCGAGATAGCAATCAGCCCCAGCATTTT; CDR3 protein: CASRCRDKRPRDSNQPQHF
J gene: TRBJ1-3; V gene: TRBV11-2; clone size: .; CDR3 length: 19; D gene: TRBD1; CDR3 DNA: TGTGCCAGCAGCTTAAGGGACAGGGTAAACCCGGAGGCTGGAAACACCATATATTTT; CDR3 protein: CASSLRDRVNPEAGNTIYF
J gene: TRBJ1-2; V gene: TRBV9; clone size: once; CDR3 length: 13; D gene: .; CDR3 DNA: TGTGCCAGCAGCACCGGTCCAAACTATGGCTACACCTTC; CDR3 protein: CASSTGPNYGYTF
J gene: TRBJ1-2; V gene: TRBV7-8; clone size: once; CDR3 length: 17; D gene: TRBD1; CDR3 DNA: TGTGCCAGCAGCTTAGCTAGGACAGGGTTGAGGGAGGGTGGCTACACCTTC; CDR3 protein: CASSLARTGLREGGYTF
J gene: TRBJ2-5; V gene: TRBV4-1; clone size: .; CDR3 length: 14; D gene: TRBD2; CDR3 DNA: TGCGCCAGCAGCCAAAGCGGACTAGGCGAGACCCAGTACTTC; CDR3 protein: CASSQSGLGETQYF
J gene: TRBJ2-7; V gene: TRBV15; clone size: .; CDR3 length: 15; D gene: .; CDR3 DNA: TGTGCCACCAGCAGCGGAGTGATGGGGGCAGGCGAGCAGTACTTC; CDR3 protein: CATSSGVMGAGEQYF
J gene: TRBJ1-1; V gene: TRBV7-9; clone size: .; CDR3 length: 17; D gene: TRBD1; CDR3 DNA: TGTGCCAGCAGCTTAGAAACCTTGACAGGGAGATACACTGAAGCTTTCTTT; CDR3 protein: CASSLETLTGRYTEAFF
J gene: TRBJ1-6; V gene: TRBV7-2; clone size: .; CDR3 length: 18; D gene: .; CDR3 DNA: TGTGCCAGCAGCTCCTATCCCCGACTGAGCTCCTATAATTCACCCCTCCACTTT; CDR3 protein: CASSSYPRLSSYNSPLHF
J gene: TRBJ1-6; V gene: TRBV6-1; clone size: .; CDR3 length: 14; D gene: .; CDR3 DNA: TGTGCCAGTGGACAGCCCGGTTTTAATTCACCCCTCCACTTT; CDR3 protein: CASGQPGFNSPLHF
J gene: TRBJ2-6; V gene: TRBV9; clone size: .; CDR3 length: 18; D gene: TRBD1; CDR3 DNA: TGTGCCAGCGGCTCTGACAGGGCTTTTGACTCTGGGGCCAACGTCCTGACTTTC; CDR3 protein: CASGSDRAFDSGANVLTF
J gene: TRBJ1-5; V gene: TRBV28; clone size: .; CDR3 length: 17; D gene: TRBD1; CDR3 DNA: TGTGCCAGCGCGGGCCGCCCTCCCGACAGGGTAGTTCAGCCCCAGCATTTT; CDR3 protein: CASAGRPPDRVVQPQHF
J gene: TRBJ2-5; V gene: TRBV4-3; clone size: few; CDR3 length: 14; D gene: TRBD1; CDR3 DNA: TGCGCCAGCAGTCTTCGGGGACAGGGAGAGACCCAGTACTTC; CDR3 protein: CASSLRGQGETQYF
J gene: TRBJ1-3; V gene: TRBV29-1; clone size: .; CDR3 length: 15; D gene: .; CDR3 DNA: TGCAGCGTTGAAGATCACAAGGCGGGAGGAAACACCATATATTTT; CDR3 protein: CSVEDHKAGGNTIYF
J gene: TRBJ1-4; V gene: TRBV15; clone size: once; CDR3 length: 16; D gene: .; CDR3 DNA: TGTGCCACCAGCAGTTCCTCCGGGACTTATACGGAAAAACTGTTTTTT; CDR3 protein: CATSSSSGTYTEKLFF
J gene: TRBJ1-2; V gene: TRBV28; clone size: .; CDR3 length: 17; D gene: TRBD1; CDR3 DNA: TGTGCCAGCAGTTCTCTCCGACAGGGGAGGGTGGGAGGTGGCTACACCTTC; CDR3 protein: CASSSLRQGRVGGGYTF
J gene: TRBJ2-1; V gene: TRBV27; clone size: .; CDR3 length: 15; D gene: .; CDR3 DNA: TGTGCCAGCAGTCCCACCCTGGGCAGTTACAATGAGCAGTTCTTC; CDR3 protein: CASSPTLGSYNEQFF
J gene: TRBJ1-2; V gene: TRBV7-9; clone size: .; CDR3 length: 14; D gene: .; CDR3 DNA: TGTGCCAGCAGCTTAGCGGGGGGGGCCTATGGCTACACCTTC; CDR3 protein: CASSLAGGAYGYTF
J gene: TRBJ1-5; V gene: TRBV10-3; clone size: .; CDR3 length: 18; D gene: .; CDR3 DNA: TGTGCCATCAGTGAGTCCAGGCGGCAGGGATATAGCAATCAGCCCCAGCATTTT; CDR3 protein: CAISESRRQGYSNQPQHF
J gene: TRBJ2-1; V gene: TRBV11-2; clone size: .; CDR3 length: 13; D gene: .; CDR3 DNA: TGTGCCAGCAGCTCCGGGGCCTACAATGAGCAGTTCTTC; CDR3 protein: CASSSGAYNEQFF
J gene: TRBJ2-3; V gene: TRBV6-1; clone size: .; CDR3 length: 15; D gene: .; CDR3 DNA: TGTGCCAGCAGAGGGGGGGGGACTAGCACAGATACGCAGTATTTT; CDR3 protein: CASRGGGTSTDTQYF
J gene: TRBJ1-2; V gene: TRBV7-9; clone size: .; CDR3 length: 10; D gene: .; CDR3 DNA: TGTGCCAGCAGCTTAGGAGAATCCTCCTTC; CDR3 protein: CASSLGESSF
J gene: TRBJ2-1; V gene: TRBV7-9; clone size: .; CDR3 length: 15; D gene: TRBD2; CDR3 DNA: TGTGCCAGCAGCCCCAGGGGAGCGGGGGGTAATGAGCAGTTCTTC; CDR3 protein: CASSPRGAGGNEQFF
J gene: TRBJ1-1; V gene: TRBV5-6; clone size: .; CDR3 length: 12; D gene: .; CDR3 DNA: TGTGCCAGCAGCACTGGGACACCTGAAGCTTTCTTT; CDR3 protein: CASSTGTPEAFF
J gene: TRBJ2-1; V gene: TRBV7-2; clone size: .; CDR3 length: 20; D gene: .; CDR3 DNA: TGTGCCAGCAGCTTAGCGCTCTTAACGCTGACCGGACTCTCTAAAGGTGAGCAGTTCTTC; CDR3 protein: CASSLALLTLTGLSKGEQFF
J gene: TRBJ1-2; V gene: TRBV10-3; clone size: .; CDR3 length: 17; D gene: TRBD1; CDR3 DNA: TGTGCCAGCGGAAGTTCGGGACAGGGTACGACAGGCTATGGCTACACCTTC; CDR3 protein: CASGSSGQGTTGYGYTF